These 24 T cell receptor beta chains were all obtained from the same sample, sequenced in a study of T cells after yellow fever vaccination. Each CDR3 protein is one row after TCRdb ran MiXCR on the 5' RACE reads. The sample records more than 95,000 distinct CDR3 sequences, about 16% being singletons. The sample was CD8+ T cells sorted from PBMCs, taken 5 days after the yellow fever booster vaccination. All receptors derive from a man younger than 35 who received the YFV17D yellow fever vaccine.

The V and J genes are TRBV20-1 and TRBJ2-7, with D uncertain. Germline V gives CDR1 DFQATT, CDR2 SNEGSKA (reference sequence). The length of the CDR3 is 12 residues. V lost 2 bases and J 2 bases, leaving 7 bases between the germline ends. Here the CDR3 reads CSARQVAYEQYF. CDR3 nucleotide sequence: TGCAGTGCTAGACAGGTTGCCTACGAGCAGTACTTC.

This clonotype has just a few counts. This chain uses TRBV24-1 with TRBJ2-1; D gene uncertain. CDR1 KGHDR and CDR2 SFDVKD come from the germline V gene. The CDR3 sequence is 12 residues long. The CDR3 sequence: CAVATYYNEQFF. CDR3 sequence (DNA): TGTGCTGTAGCTACTTACTACAATGAGCAGTTCTTC.

This rearrangement joins TRBV7-3 to TRBJ2-2; 9 nucleotides align to TRBD1. The CDR3 sequence is 18 residues long. V gave up 6 bases and J gave up 4 bases; unmatched junction bases: 15. From germline, CDR1 is SGHTA and CDR2 FQGTGA. The CDR3 DNA reads as TGTGCCAGCAGGCCGACGGACGGAACAGGGGGCTTCACCGGGGAGCTGTTTTTT. Amino acid sequence: CASRPTDGTGGFTGELFF.

This sequence joins TRBV6-5 and TRBJ1-6; D uncertain. This CDR3 has 14 residues. Trimming stripped 5 bases from V and 4 bases from J, with 9 bases between. Germline CDR1 reads MNHEY; CDR2 reads SVGAGI. This CDR3 reads CASSVTDYNSPLHF. CDR3 bases: TGTGCCAGCAGTGTGACCGATTATAATTCACCCCTCCACTTT.

The V and J genes are TRBV7-8 and TRBJ2-4, with D perhaps TRBD1 (6 bases). Trimming pared 1 base from V and 6 bases from J, leaving 10 bases between. Germline CDR1 is SGHVS and CDR2 is FQNEAQ. CDR3 size: 14 residues. DNA of the CDR3: TGTGCCAGCAGCTTAGAACAGGGTCTAAACATTCAGTACTTC. Its protein is CASSLEQGLNIQYF.

There are a few counts of this clonotype. The V and J genes are TRBV5-1 and TRBJ2-5; D possibly corresponds to TRBD2 (5 bases). Germline V gives CDR1 SGHRS, CDR2 YFSETQ. V was shortened by 4 bases and J by 1 base, with 14 bases between the two germline ends. The CDR3 extends over 15 amino acids. The CDR3 DNA reads as TGCGCCAGCAGCGAGCACCCGGACTTCCAAGAGACCCAGTACTTC. Translating gives CASSEHPDFQETQYF.

This clonotype was detected a few times. V usage is TRBV6-5 and J usage is TRBJ2-1; D is unclear. This CDR3 is built from 12 residues. Germline-derived CDR1 and CDR2 are MNHEY and SVGAGI. V was pared by 4 bases and J by 9 bases, with 10 bases between. The CDR3 region is CASSFDGSEQFF. The CDR3 DNA sequence: TGTGCCAGCAGTTTTGACGGTAGTGAGCAGTTCTTC.

This clonotype was seen more than once but under ten times. The chain recombines TRBV12-3 or TRBV12-4 with TRBJ1-1, with D perhaps TRBD1 (5 bases). V was shortened by 11 bases and J by 5 bases, with 18 bases between the two germline ends. CDR3 size: 13 residues. The CDR3 nucleotides read TGTGCCTGTTGCAGGGACTGGGGGACTGAAGCTTTCTTT. Amino acid sequence: CACCRDWGTEAFF.

This clonotype was counted between two and nine times. The chain links TRBV9 to TRBJ1-2, with 7 bases lining up with TRBD1. In germline, CDR1 is SGDLS, CDR2 YYNGEE. The CDR3 contains 16 residues. V lost 4 bases, J lost 4 bases, and 13 bases stayed unmatched. This CDR3 reads CASSSSLTGRAYGYTF. CDR3 in DNA: TGTGCCAGCAGCTCCTCACTGACAGGGCGGGCCTATGGCTACACCTTC.

This clonotype was found a few times. The rearrangement joins TRBV6-6 to TRBJ2-1, with D hard to call. Germline V gives CDR1 MNHNY, CDR2 SVGAGI (reference sequence). V shed 5 bases and J shed 8 bases, with 16 bases lying between them. The CDR3 is 14 residues long. The CDR3 loop reads CASSKPGLIDEQFF. CDR3 nucleotide sequence: TGTGCCAGCAGTAAGCCCGGGTTGATCGATGAGCAGTTCTTC.

This clonotype has only a few counts. This chain uses TRBV20-1 with TRBJ2-1; a possible D gene is TRBD2 (5 bases). The germline V gene has CDR1 DFQATT and CDR2 SNEGSKA (reference sequence). There are 13 residues in the CDR3. V shed 0 bases and J shed 7 bases, with 10 bases lying between them. The chain's CDR3 is CSARDTSLNEQFF. The CDR3 nucleotides read TGCAGTGCTAGAGATACTAGTTTGAATGAGCAGTTCTTC.

This clonotype appeared a few times. The chain uses TRBV4-3 and TRBJ2-3; possibly TRBD1 for D (6 bases). Trimming took off 4 bases at V and 5 bases at J, with 16 bases between the two ends. Looked up from germline, CDR1 is LGHNA and CDR2 is YSLEER. The CDR3 covers 15 residues. CDR3 protein: CASSPTDSPKDTQYF. The CDR3, as DNA: TGCGCCAGCAGCCCGACGGACAGTCCCAAAGATACGCAGTATTTT.

This clonotype has just a few counts. The CDR3 here is CASSISDRVPGFF. CDR3 sequence (DNA): TGTGCCAGCAGCATCTCGGACAGGGTTCCTGGCTTCTTT. The chain is built from TRBV5-5 and TRBJ1-1, with 8 bases fitting TRBD1. The junction had 13 bases not matched to a gene; V was cut back by 4 bases and J by 14 bases. In germline, CDR1 is SGHKS, CDR2 YYEKEE (reference sequence). CDR3 size: 13 residues.

This clonotype came up a few times. The rearrangement joins TRBV20-1 to TRBJ2-7; 10 nucleotides match TRBD1. This CDR3 is 14 amino acids long. The germline CDR1 and CDR2 sequences are DFQATT and SNEGSKA (reference sequence). Trimming took 2 bases from V and 3 from J; bases not matched to a gene: 4. CDR3: CSARFWDRGYEQYF. DNA for the CDR3: TGCAGTGCTAGATTTTGGGACAGGGGCTACGAGCAGTACTTC.

This clonotype was seen a handful of times. As DNA, the CDR3 is TGCGCCAGCAGCCAAGAAACCAGGGGGCGCGGCAATCAGCCCCAGCATTTT. It is translated as CASSQETRGRGNQPQHF. This rearrangement joins TRBV4-1 to TRBJ1-5; 8 bases map to TRBD1. The V segment lost 0 bases and the J segment 2 bases; nucleotides outside the gene matches: 6. The CDR3 sequence is 17 residues long. CDR1 and CDR2 from the germline V gene are MGHRA and YSYEKL.

The J gene is TRBJ2-7, the V gene TRBV29-1, with 9 bases lining up with TRBD2. The CDR3 totals 16 residues. Germline V gives CDR1 SQVTM, CDR2 ANQGSEA. Losses at the gene ends were 4 bases for V and 0 bases for J; bases not matched to a gene: 10. CDR3 residues: CSVGGGTSSSSYEQYF. CDR3 DNA sequence: TGCAGCGTTGGGGGGGGGACTAGCTCAAGCTCCTACGAGCAGTACTTC.

This clonotype was counted between two and nine times. The chain is built from TRBV7-9 and TRBJ2-7, with 7 positions matching TRBD1. Unmatched junction bases numbered 7, after V lost 2 bases and J lost 0 bases. The CDR3 length is 16 residues. Germline assignment: CDR1 SEHNR and CDR2 FQNEAQ (reference sequence). The CDR3: CASSLIETGTSYEQYV. Here the CDR3 DNA reads TGTGCCAGCAGCTTAATAGAGACAGGGACCTCCTACGAGCAGTACGTC.

J is TRBJ1-6 and V is TRBV12-3 or TRBV12-4, with 9 bases fitting TRBD1. The CDR3 runs 16 residues. J gave up 8 bases and V 4 bases, and 9 bases lay outside the gene matches. CDR3 in DNA: TGTGCCAGCAGTTATCGGGACAGGGAGTACTATTCACCCCTCCACTTT. This sequence encodes CASSYRDREYYSPLHF.

V is TRBV4-1 and J is TRBJ2-7; D call uncertain. CDR1 is MGHRA and CDR2 is YSYEKL in the germline V gene. CDR3 size: 15 residues. Trimming removed 1 base from V and 6 bases from J, with 16 bases in between. The CDR3 region is CASSQGTPSPGEQYF. The CDR3 DNA reads as TGCGCCAGCAGCCAAGGGACCCCTTCCCCGGGCGAGCAGTACTTC.

This clonotype was counted ten times or more. The chain links TRBV27 to TRBJ2-7; the match to TRBD1 covers 8 bases. Germline CDR1 MNHEY, CDR2 SMNVEV (reference sequence). V was clipped by 4 bases and J by 4 bases; unmatched bases: 6. This CDR3 contains 14 residues. As DNA, the CDR3 is TGTGCCAGCAGTTGGACAGGGCAATCTTACGAGCAGTACTTC. This encodes CASSWTGQSYEQYF.

This chain joins TRBV6-2 or TRBV6-3 and TRBJ2-7; D is possibly TRBD2 (6 bases). The germline CDR1 and CDR2 sequences are MNHEY and SVGEGT. The CDR3 spans 12 residues. The V end was cut by 7 bases, the J end by 4 bases, with 11 bases between. CDR3 residues: CASNSGLYEQYV. The CDR3 DNA reads as TGTGCCAGCAACAGCGGACTATACGAGCAGTACGTC.

The chain has TRBV7-9 and TRBJ1-4, with 9 positions matching TRBD1. V lost 6 bases and J lost 5; bases outside the gene matches: 4. Germline loops: CDR1 SEHNR, CDR2 FQNEAQ (reference sequence). This CDR3 is 14 amino acids long. CDR3 sequence reads: CASRKTGGNEKLFF. In DNA form, the CDR3 reads TGTGCCAGCAGAAAGACAGGGGGGAATGAAAAACTGTTTTTT.

The V and J genes are TRBV5-1 and TRBJ2-3; D unresolved. The ends were cut back, 3 bases at V and 1 base at J, with 9 bases in the middle. This CDR3 spans 14 amino acids. Germline V lookup: CDR1 SGHRS, CDR2 YFSETQ. This CDR3 reads CASSSGFGTDTQYF. CDR3 nucleotides: TGCGCCAGCAGCTCAGGCTTTGGCACAGATACGCAGTATTTT.

The CDR3 DNA sequence: TGTGCCAGCAGCTTATACGCCTTTTGGGGGCTTACGAGTAATTACTACAATGAGCAGTTCTTC. Encoded protein: CASSLYAFWGLTSNYYNEQFF. The V call is TRBV7-2, the J call TRBJ2-1, with a weak D call TRBD1 (6 bases). The CDR3 sequence is 21 residues long. Trimming removed 2 bases from V and 3 bases from J, with 29 bases in between. CDR1 is SGHTA, CDR2 FQGNSA, per germline. Full variable domain (outside the CDR3, taken from reference TRBV7-2 and TRBJ2-1): GAGVSQSPSNKVTEKGKDVELRCDPISGHTALYWYRQSLGQGLEFLIYFQGNSAPDKSGLPSDRFSAERTGGSVSTLTIQRTQQEDSAVYLCASSLYAFWGLTSNYYNEQFFGPGTRLTVL.